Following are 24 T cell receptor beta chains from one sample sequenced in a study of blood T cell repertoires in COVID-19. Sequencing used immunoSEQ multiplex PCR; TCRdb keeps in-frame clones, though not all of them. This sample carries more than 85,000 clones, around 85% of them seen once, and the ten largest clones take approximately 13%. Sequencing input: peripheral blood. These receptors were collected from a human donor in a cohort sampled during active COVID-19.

For the CDR3, the DNA is TGCGCCAGCAGCCCTGGCGGGGGTTCGCGGGAAAAACTGTTTTTT. It translates to CASSPGGGSREKLFF. This rearrangement joins TRBV5-1 to TRBJ1-4, with a possible D match to TRBD1 (5 bases). Germline loops: CDR1 SGHRS, CDR2 YFSETQ. This CDR3 has 15 residues. Trimming took off 4 bases at V and 8 bases at J, with 18 bases between the two ends.

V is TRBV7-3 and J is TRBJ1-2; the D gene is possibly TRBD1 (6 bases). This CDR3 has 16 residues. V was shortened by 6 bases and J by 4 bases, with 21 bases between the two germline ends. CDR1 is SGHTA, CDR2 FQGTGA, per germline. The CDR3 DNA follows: TGTGCCAGCAGACCGGGACATTTTCCCCCCGGCTATGGCTACACCTTC. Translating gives CASRPGHFPPGYGYTF.

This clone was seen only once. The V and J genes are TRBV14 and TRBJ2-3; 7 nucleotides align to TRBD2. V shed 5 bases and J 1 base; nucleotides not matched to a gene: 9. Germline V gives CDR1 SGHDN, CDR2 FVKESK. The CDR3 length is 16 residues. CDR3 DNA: TGTGCCAGCAGCTCCCGACTGGGGGGGGGCACAGATACGCAGTATTTT. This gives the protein CASSSRLGGGTDTQYF.

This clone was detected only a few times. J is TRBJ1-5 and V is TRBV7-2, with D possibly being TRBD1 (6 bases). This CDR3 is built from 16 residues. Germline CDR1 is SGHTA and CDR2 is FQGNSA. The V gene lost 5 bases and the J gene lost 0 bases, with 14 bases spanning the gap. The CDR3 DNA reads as TGTGCCAGCAGCCTGGGGGACAACTATAGCAATCAGCCCCAGCATTTT. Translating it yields CASSLGDNYSNQPQHF.

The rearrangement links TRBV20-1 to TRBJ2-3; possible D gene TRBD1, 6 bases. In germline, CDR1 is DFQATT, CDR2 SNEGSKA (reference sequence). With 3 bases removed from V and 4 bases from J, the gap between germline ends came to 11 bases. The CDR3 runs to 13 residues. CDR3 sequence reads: CSASTGFADTQYF. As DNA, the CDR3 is TGCAGTGCTAGTACAGGGTTCGCAGATACGCAGTATTTT.

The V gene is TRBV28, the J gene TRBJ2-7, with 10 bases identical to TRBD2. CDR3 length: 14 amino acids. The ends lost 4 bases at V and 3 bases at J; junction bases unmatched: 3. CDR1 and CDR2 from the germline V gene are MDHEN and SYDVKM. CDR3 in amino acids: CASSSLAGGYEQYF. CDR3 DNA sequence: TGTGCCAGCAGTTCATTAGCGGGAGGCTACGAGCAGTACTTC. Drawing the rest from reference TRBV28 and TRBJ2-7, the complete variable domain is DVKVTQSSRYLVKRTGEKVFLECVQDMDHENMFWYRQDPGLGLRLIYFSYDVKMKEKGDIPEGYSVSREKKERFSLILESASTNQTSMYLCASSSLAGGYEQYFGPGTRLTVT.

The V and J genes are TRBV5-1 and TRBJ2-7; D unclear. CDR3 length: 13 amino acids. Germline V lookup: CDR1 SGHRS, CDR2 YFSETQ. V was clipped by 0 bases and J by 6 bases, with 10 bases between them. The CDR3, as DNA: TGCGCCAGCAGCTTGGGTAGTGGGCCCGAGCAGTACTTC. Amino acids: CASSLGSGPEQYF.

This chain's CDR3 is CASSGDRVATEAFF. DNA for the CDR3: TGTGCCAGTAGTGGGGACAGGGTGGCCACTGAAGCTTTCTTT. The genes are TRBV19 and TRBJ1-1; 9 nucleotides align to TRBD1. V was pared by 5 bases and J by 4 bases, with 5 bases of the junction left unmatched. There are 14 residues in the CDR3. Germline V gene data show CDR1 as LNHDA and CDR2 as SQIVND (reference sequence).

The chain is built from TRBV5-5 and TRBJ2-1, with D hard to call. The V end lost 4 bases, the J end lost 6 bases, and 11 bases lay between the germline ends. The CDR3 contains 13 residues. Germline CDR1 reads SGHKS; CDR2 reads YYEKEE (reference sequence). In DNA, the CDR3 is TGTGCCAGCAGCCTGTCCTCGGGCAATGAGCAGTTCTTC. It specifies CASSLSSGNEQFF.

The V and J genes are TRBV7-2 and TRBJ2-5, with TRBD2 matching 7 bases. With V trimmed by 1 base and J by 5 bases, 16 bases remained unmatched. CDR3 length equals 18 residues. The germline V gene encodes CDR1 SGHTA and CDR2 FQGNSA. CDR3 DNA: TGTGCCAGCAGCTTAGGTTTTGGGGCGGGGGTTCGTCCGGAGACCCAGTACTTC. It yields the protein CASSLGFGAGVRPETQYF.

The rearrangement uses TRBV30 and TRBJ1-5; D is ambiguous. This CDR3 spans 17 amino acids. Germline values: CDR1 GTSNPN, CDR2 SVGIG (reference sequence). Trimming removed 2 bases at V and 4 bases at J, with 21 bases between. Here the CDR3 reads CAWSPPLHRMRNQPQHF. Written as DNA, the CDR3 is TGTGCCTGGAGTCCCCCCCTACATAGGATGAGGAATCAGCCCCAGCATTTT.

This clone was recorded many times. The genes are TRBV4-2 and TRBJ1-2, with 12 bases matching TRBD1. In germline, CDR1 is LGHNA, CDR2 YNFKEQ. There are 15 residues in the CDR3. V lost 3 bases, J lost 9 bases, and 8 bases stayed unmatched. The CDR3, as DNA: TGTGCCAGCAGCCATCCGGGACAGGGGGCGAGGAGCTACACCTTC. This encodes CASSHPGQGARSYTF.

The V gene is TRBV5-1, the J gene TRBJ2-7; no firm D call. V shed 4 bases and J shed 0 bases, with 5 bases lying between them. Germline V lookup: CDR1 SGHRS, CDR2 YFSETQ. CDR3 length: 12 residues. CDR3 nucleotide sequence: TGCGCCAGCAGCCCGGGCTCCTACGAGCAGTACTTC. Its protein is CASSPGSYEQYF.

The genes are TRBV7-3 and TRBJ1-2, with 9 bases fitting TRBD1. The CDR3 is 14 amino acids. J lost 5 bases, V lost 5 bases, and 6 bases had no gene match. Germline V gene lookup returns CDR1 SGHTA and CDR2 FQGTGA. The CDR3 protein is CASSKTGGRYGYTF. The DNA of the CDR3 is TGTGCCAGCAGCAAGACAGGGGGACGGTATGGCTACACCTTC.

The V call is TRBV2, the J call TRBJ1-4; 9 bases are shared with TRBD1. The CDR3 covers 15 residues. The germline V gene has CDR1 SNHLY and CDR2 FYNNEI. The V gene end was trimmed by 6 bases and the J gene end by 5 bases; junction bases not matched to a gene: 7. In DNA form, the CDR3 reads TGTGCCAGCAGGGAAACAGGGGGCTTCAATGAAAAACTGTTTTTT. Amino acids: CASRETGGFNEKLFF.

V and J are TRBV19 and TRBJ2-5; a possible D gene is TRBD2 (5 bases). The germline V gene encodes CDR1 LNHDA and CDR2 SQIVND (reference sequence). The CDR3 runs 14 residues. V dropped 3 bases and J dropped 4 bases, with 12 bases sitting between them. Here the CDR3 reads CASSMPGNRETQYF. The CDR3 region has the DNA TGTGCCAGTAGTATGCCGGGGAACAGAGAGACCCAGTACTTC.

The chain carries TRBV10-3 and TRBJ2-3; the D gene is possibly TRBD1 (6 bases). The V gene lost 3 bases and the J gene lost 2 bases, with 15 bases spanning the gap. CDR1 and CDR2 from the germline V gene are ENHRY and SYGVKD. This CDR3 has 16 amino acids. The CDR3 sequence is CAISDRGHINTDTQYF. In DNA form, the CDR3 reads TGTGCCATCAGTGACAGGGGACACATCAACACAGATACGCAGTATTTT.

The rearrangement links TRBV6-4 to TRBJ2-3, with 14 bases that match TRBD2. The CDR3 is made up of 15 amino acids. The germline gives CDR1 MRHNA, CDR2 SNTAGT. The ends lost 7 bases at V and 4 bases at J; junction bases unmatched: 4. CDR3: CASTPTSGGADTQYF. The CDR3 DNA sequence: TGTGCCAGCACCCCGACTAGCGGGGGGGCAGATACGCAGTATTTT.

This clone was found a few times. The CDR3 nucleotides are TGTGCCAGCAGTCCAGACATCTTCTATGGCTACACCTTC. Protein sequence: CASSPDIFYGYTF. This chain connects TRBV6-2 or TRBV6-3 to TRBJ1-2, with D unclear. Germline values: CDR1 MNHEY, CDR2 SVGEGT. The CDR3 runs 13 residues. Trimming took 5 bases from V and 4 from J, leaving 11 bases between them.

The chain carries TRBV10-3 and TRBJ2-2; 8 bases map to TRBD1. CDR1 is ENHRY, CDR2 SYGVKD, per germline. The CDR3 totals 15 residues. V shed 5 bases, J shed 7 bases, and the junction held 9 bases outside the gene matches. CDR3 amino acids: CAISLDRGGIGELFF. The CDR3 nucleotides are TGTGCCATCAGTCTAGACAGGGGTGGTATCGGGGAGCTGTTTTTT.

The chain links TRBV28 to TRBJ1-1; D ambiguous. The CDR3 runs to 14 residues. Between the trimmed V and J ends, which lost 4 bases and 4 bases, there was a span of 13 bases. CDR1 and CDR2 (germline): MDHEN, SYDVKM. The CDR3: CASSSGARGTEAFF. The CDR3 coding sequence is TGTGCCAGCAGTTCCGGAGCCAGAGGCACTGAAGCTTTCTTT.

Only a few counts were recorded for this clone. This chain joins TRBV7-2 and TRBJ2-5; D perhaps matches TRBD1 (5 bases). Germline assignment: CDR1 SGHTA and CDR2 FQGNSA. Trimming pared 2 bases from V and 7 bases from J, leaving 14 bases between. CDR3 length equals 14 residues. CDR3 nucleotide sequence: TGTGCCAGCAGCTTACTACGACAGTCAGGGACCCAGTACTTC. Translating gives CASSLLRQSGTQYF. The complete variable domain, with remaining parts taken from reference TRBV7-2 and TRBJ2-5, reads GAGVSQSPSNKVTEKGKDVELRCDPISGHTALYWYRQSLGQGLEFLIYFQGNSAPDKSGLPSDRFSAERTGGSVSTLTIQRTQQEDSAVYLCASSLLRQSGTQYFGPGTRLLVL.

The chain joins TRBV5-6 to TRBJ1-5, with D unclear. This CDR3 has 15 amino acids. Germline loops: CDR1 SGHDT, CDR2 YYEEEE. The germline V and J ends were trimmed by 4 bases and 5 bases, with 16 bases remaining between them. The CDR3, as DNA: TGTGCCAGCAGCCGGACGGGGATCTCTTATCAGCCCCAGCATTTT. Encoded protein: CASSRTGISYQPQHF. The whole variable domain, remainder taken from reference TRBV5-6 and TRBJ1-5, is DAGVTQSPTHLIKTRGQQVTLRCSPKSGHDTVSWYQQALGQGPQFIFQYYEEEERQRGNFPDRFSGHQFPNYSSELNVNALLLGDSALYLCASSRTGISYQPQHFGDGTRLSIL.

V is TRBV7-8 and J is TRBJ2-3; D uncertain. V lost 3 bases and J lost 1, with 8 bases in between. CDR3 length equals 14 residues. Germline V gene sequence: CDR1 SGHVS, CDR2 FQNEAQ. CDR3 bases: TGTGCCAGCAGCTTGGAGTTTGGCACAGATACGCAGTATTTT. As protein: CASSLEFGTDTQYF.